These 16 T cell receptor beta chains came from one sample sequenced in a study of blood T cells in healthy people across ages. Together with a sample-barcoded 5' primer, a J-beta primer mix was included in a second PCR lasting about 6 to 12 cycles. One entry per CDR3 protein results from TCRdb running MiXCR on the 5' RACE reads. The sample has about 800,000 distinct CDR3 sequences; just under 25% are singletons. These data are also associated with another study on T cells of mothers and their children.

The sample comprised blood. The receptors here all came from a boy between 10 and 17 years old in good health.

This clonotype was observed at least ten times. The chain uses TRBV9 and TRBJ2-7; no definite D call. Germline CDR1 and CDR2: SGDLS and YYNGEE. V lost 0 bases and J 3 bases, leaving 7 bases between the germline ends. The CDR3 length is 13 residues. CDR3 in amino acids: CASSVAGNYEQYF. The DNA of the CDR3 is TGTGCCAGCAGCGTAGCAGGAAACTACGAGCAGTACTTC.

This clonotype was picked up a small number of times. The chain uses TRBV9 and TRBJ2-5, with no clear D. Deletions cut 0 bases from V and 4 bases from J, with 4 bases between. Germline CDR1 SGDLS, CDR2 YYNGEE. This CDR3 spans 12 amino acids. The CDR3 here is CASSVGVETQYF. CDR3 bases: TGTGCCAGCAGCGTAGGGGTAGAGACCCAGTACTTC.

In this sample, this clonotype turned up a few times. The rearrangement links TRBV7-8 to TRBJ2-4; TRBD2 matches at 11 bases. The length of the CDR3 is 19 residues. Germline loops: CDR1 SGHVS, CDR2 FQNEAQ. The junction had 17 bases not matched to a gene; V was cut back by 4 bases and J by 6 bases. The CDR3 loop is CASSSPLAGGTQAPNIQYF. The DNA of the CDR3 is TGTGCCAGCAGCTCCCCTTTAGCGGGGGGGACTCAAGCCCCAAACATTCAGTACTTC.

J is TRBJ2-6 and V is TRBV20-1; D is perhaps TRBD1 (6 bases). Germline values: CDR1 DFQATT, CDR2 SNEGSKA (reference sequence). This CDR3 spans 18 amino acids. V dropped 1 base and J dropped 1 base, with 17 bases sitting between them. The CDR3 region is CSARVGLGASSGANVLTF. The CDR3 coding sequence is TGCAGTGCTAGAGTGGGTTTGGGGGCAAGTTCTGGGGCCAACGTCCTGACTTTC.

This clonotype was picked up a small number of times. The chain recombines TRBV15 with TRBJ1-2; 9 bases map to TRBD1. The CDR3 has 19 amino acids. CDR1 is LNHNV, CDR2 YYDKDF, per germline (reference sequence). V trimming: 2 bases; J trimming: 5 bases; junction bases outside the gene matches: 18. The CDR3 DNA follows: TGTGCCACCAGCAGATTTAACCCCACAGGGGGCCGGTCGATGTATGGCTACACCTTC. The encoded protein is CATSRFNPTGGRSMYGYTF.

This clonotype showed up just a few times. The V and J genes are TRBV10-3 and TRBJ2-3; tentatively, D is TRBD2 (6 bases). Trimming shortened V by 2 bases and J by 0 bases, and 9 bases separated the two germline ends. CDR3 length equals 15 residues. Germline lookup yields CDR1 ENHRY and CDR2 SYGVKD. The CDR3 region is CAISERRGSTDTQYF. The CDR3 nucleotides read TGTGCCATCAGTGAGCGGCGGGGCAGCACAGATACGCAGTATTTT.

This sequence joins TRBV7-9 and TRBJ2-3, with D perhaps TRBD2 (6 bases). Germline V gene lookup returns CDR1 SEHNR and CDR2 FQNEAQ (reference sequence). This CDR3 is 19 amino acids long. Trimming cost V 5 bases and J 2 bases, with 26 bases left between them. CDR3 bases: TGTGCCAGCAGCCCCGGGCAGGGACTTATATCCGGGAACACAGATACGCAGTATTTT. Encoded protein: CASSPGQGLISGNTDTQYF.

This clonotype turned up a few times. The chain has TRBV27 and TRBJ2-5; a weak D match, TRBD1 (6 bases). V lost 3 bases and J 2 bases, leaving 16 bases between the germline ends. The germline CDR1 and CDR2 sequences are MNHEY and SMNVEV (reference sequence). This CDR3 is 16 amino acids long. This CDR3 is CASSFNFGQGQETQYF. The CDR3 DNA sequence: TGTGCCAGCAGTTTTAACTTCGGGCAGGGGCAAGAGACCCAGTACTTC.

This clonotype turned up a few times. The chain employs TRBV27 and TRBJ2-5, with TRBD1 matching 8 bases. The germline V gene encodes CDR1 MNHEY and CDR2 SMNVEV (reference sequence). The length of the CDR3 is 15 residues. The trim removed 5 bases at V and 5 bases at J, leaving 10 bases unmatched. For the CDR3, the DNA is TGTGCCAGCAGTCCGTCGACAGGGGCCGGGGAGACCCAGTACTTC. Translated: CASSPSTGAGETQYF.

The chain joins TRBV29-1 to TRBJ2-2, with TRBD1 identical over 9 bases. CDR1 is SQVTM and CDR2 is ANQGSEA in the germline V gene. The V gene end was trimmed by 7 bases and the J gene end by 7 bases; junction bases not matched to a gene: 13. The CDR3 runs 15 residues. CDR3 nucleotides: TGCAGCGCGAGCGCCGGGACAGGGTTAAGCGGGGAGCTGTTTTTT. Amino acids: CSASAGTGLSGELFF.

The chain combines TRBV5-1 with TRBJ2-5, with 8 bases lining up with TRBD2. Germline values: CDR1 SGHRS, CDR2 YFSETQ. The CDR3 sequence is 15 residues long. Unmatched junction bases numbered 7, after V lost 3 bases and J lost 3 bases. The CDR3 bases are TGCGCCAGCAGCTCTGGGAGAGCGGGGGAAGAGACCCAGTACTTC. This codes for CASSSGRAGEETQYF.

V usage is TRBV5-1 and J usage is TRBJ1-1; 7 bases map to TRBD1. V lost 4 bases, J lost 1 base, and 7 bases stayed unmatched. The germline V gene encodes CDR1 SGHRS and CDR2 YFSETQ. This CDR3 has 15 amino acids. CDR3 amino acids: CASSTGDGRNTEAFF. CDR3 sequence (DNA): TGCGCCAGCAGCACAGGGGACGGTAGGAACACTGAAGCTTTCTTT.

V gene TRBV18 combines with J gene TRBJ2-5; D remains ambiguous. Trimming removed 2 bases at V and 4 bases at J, with 20 bases between. Per germline, CDR1 KGHSH and CDR2 LQKENI. The CDR3 loop spans 17 amino acids. In DNA form, the CDR3 reads TGTGCCAGCTCACCAGTCGTTACCGGAACCGGTTCAGAGACCCAGTACTTC. Residues: CASSPVVTGTGSETQYF.

There are a few counts of this clonotype. The chain links TRBV7-2 to TRBJ1-5; D may be TRBD1 (5 bases). Trimming removed 5 bases at V and 0 bases at J, with 11 bases between. This CDR3 region has 15 residues. The germline CDR1 and CDR2 sequences are SGHTA and FQGNSA. The CDR3 reads CASSQRDFSNQPQHF. The DNA for the CDR3 is TGTGCCAGCAGCCAAAGGGACTTTAGCAATCAGCCCCAGCATTTT. Filled out from reference TRBV7-2 and TRBJ1-5, the complete variable domain reads GAGVSQSPSNKVTEKGKDVELRCDPISGHTALYWYRQSLGQGLEFLIYFQGNSAPDKSGLPSDRFSAERTGGSVSTLTIQRTQQEDSAVYLCASSQRDFSNQPQHFGDGTRLSIL.

The rearrangement joins TRBV5-1 to TRBJ2-7, with TRBD1 matching over 9 bases. CDR3 size: 13 residues. Germline V gene data show CDR1 as SGHRS and CDR2 as YFSETQ. Trimming removed 7 bases from V and 4 bases from J; junction bases left unmatched: 6. CDR3 residues: CASSTGGIYEQYF. In DNA, the CDR3 is TGCGCCAGCTCGACAGGGGGGATATACGAGCAGTACTTC.

The CDR3 protein is CASRTSGSSGDTQYF. In DNA, the CDR3 is TGCGCCAGCCGAACTAGCGGGAGCTCAGGAGATACGCAGTATTTT. The chain carries TRBV10-2 and TRBJ2-3; 11 nucleotides align to TRBD2. The V gene's germline CDR1 is WSHSY and CDR2 SAAADI. This CDR3 spans 15 amino acids. J lost 5 bases, V lost 8 bases, and 9 bases had no gene match.